The present entry profiles one T cell receptor beta chain with its context. No cognate antigen has been identified for it. Base qualities are missing; no much larger clone stands one base away. This sample is drawn from a study of cytomegalovirus exposure and HLA in healthy donors (dated 2017 in TCRdb). Notes on the research overall: An earlier analysis of under 600 of the donors reported 276 Gb of sequence data and 117 million unique TCR beta sequences from about 179 million T cells. Every discovery cohort repertoire had been produced on one sequencing platform. Of the 398 genotyped donors, about 80% fell in the genetic ancestry cluster associated with self-reported Caucasian donors. Donor age, sex, ethnicity and CMV serostatus were compiled together with the repertoire data. The number of donors typed differed by locus, with roughly 620-640 for A, B, C, DRB1 and DQB1, around 500 for DQA1, 600 to 610 for DPA1, and around 430 for DPB1. In the later analysis, no new phenotypic data were used to find candidate immune exposures; instead, reliance was placed on TCR beta sequences and their occurrence across donors. HLA typing covered class I and class II loci at four-digit resolution. Roughly five DR-DQ haplotypes were treated as single units for association and clustering because of strong linkage in the cohort. To predict cytomegalovirus infection status, the study brought together high-throughput TCR immunosequencing, statistical association of individual TCRs with disease status, and machine learning. Among over 350 genotyped donors of the cohort, an average of about 240,000 unique TCR beta nucleotide sequences were sequenced per donor, roughly a sixth of them non-productive. In a later analysis, previously published TCR beta repertoires from 550 to 700 donors were re-analyzed and high-resolution HLA genotyping was added so that TCR occurrence patterns could be studied. A later genetic analysis used genome-wide SNP genotypes for about three fifths of the 666 donors, treating that subset as a discovery cohort. Around 300 gigabases of sequencing data and 80 million or so unique TCR sequences were included in an early release covering 550 to 650 HLA-typed donors. In addition to the first cohort of roughly 670 subjects, a separate validation cohort of 100 to 150 different subjects was used. In an earlier analysis of 550 to 700 of the donors, high-throughput TCR beta sequencing was used to judge whether each TCR beta V gene segment behaved as functional or pseudogenic. The study was designed to test whether signatures of past pathogen exposure could be identified by cataloging public T cell receptors. Using immunosequencing, the study profiled T cell repertoires from roughly 650 subjects and related those repertoires to cytomegalovirus serostatus.

Libraries were constructed by the immunoSEQ multiplex PCR assay. For the multiplex PCR, a mixture combining 60 forward primers for TCR Vbeta segments and 13 reverse primers for TCR Jbeta segments was used. The CDR3 region of rearranged TCR beta genes was amplified from genomic DNA with a multiplex PCR assay. The Illumina HiSeq System was used to sequence the amplified TCR beta libraries as 87-base-pair reads. The source study handled its data this way. Across the roughly 600 repertoires, a later analysis counted about 81 million unique TCR beta chains, about 10 million of which were shared by at least two donors. Raw reads were error-corrected and collapsed into unique sequences with a nearest-neighbor algorithm that merged closely related sequences to remove PCR and sequencing errors. V, D and J gene segments were assigned by aligning CDR3 sequences to IMGT reference sequences. For a sequence to be retained, at least a six-nucleotide match to both a V gene segment and a J gene segment was required. Rearrangements were called productive when the CDR3 lacked stop codons and stayed in frame with V and J; all others were non-productive. CDR3 was defined according to IMGT convention as the region running from the second conserved V-encoded cysteine to the conserved J-encoded phenylalanine. The earlier analysis of roughly 590 of the donors excluded any sequence lacking an unambiguous match to a single V gene segment. An earlier analysis of several hundred of the donors called V segments functional above 56.7% productive rearrangements and segregating when the between-donor standard deviation exceeded 5%. A statistical classification framework was developed to diagnose cytomegalovirus status using the catalog of TCR beta chain sequences. In a later analysis, TCR nucleotide sequences were compared against IMGT/GENE-DB human TR gene sequences so that V and J genes could be assigned. The TCRdist pipeline was used in a later analysis to assign CDR3 sequences and most-parsimonious VDJ recombination scenarios. In a later analysis, each TCR beta chain was defined by its CDR3 amino acid sequence together with its V-gene family, and reads lacking a unique V-gene family were excluded. As a way to deal with suspected cross-contamination and a sequencing artifact, a later analysis dropped roughly 620 nucleotide sequences that were highly shared and had low generation probability. In a later analysis, a clonal expansion index for each public chain was calculated from normalized within-repertoire ranks of inferred template counts. Generation probabilities in a later analysis came from a VDJ recombination model fitted to out-of-frame rearrangements, and those results were checked against IGoR. A later analysis scored TCR-TCR, TCR-HLA and TCR-CMV co-occurrence with hypergeometric tests, applying a repertoire-size bias correction to TCR pairs. False discovery rates were estimated in a later analysis by permuting HLA or CMV assignments 20 times. A later analysis grouped co-occurring TCRs with DBSCAN, adding TCRdist sequence similarity when clustering within HLA-allele-positive subsets. Repertoires with fewer than 30,000 or more than 120,000 public chains, plus five repertoires with anomalous nucleotide sharing, were excluded from co-occurrence clustering. TCRdb's version of the immuneACCESS table is confined to in-frame rearrangements and falls short of the full clone set. An unresolved V gene accounts for under half of the shortfall where checked; the remainder is of unknown origin. V and J calls plus clone size are reproduced from that table; the DNA served to infer D and trimming. Recorded for this sample are 150,000 to 200,000 clones; approximately 85% of them occurred a single time. The top ten constitute about 2.3% of the sample.

The cohort comprised fewer than 750 healthy bone marrow donors. At the time of sampling, all cohort members were nominally healthy, though unrecorded immune exposures were likely present. The donor tested CMV seronegative, placing the donor among the roughly 350 seronegative members of the cohort. Every donor gave a peripheral blood sample, and the peripheral blood mononuclear cells from that sample were used for TCR beta sequencing. The Qiagen DNeasy Blood Extraction Kit was used to extract genomic DNA from the blood cell samples. The cysteine opens and the phenylalanine closes a CDR3 of 13 amino acids. This entry keeps only the CDR3 DNA: 39 bases, framed from base 1. In the germline V gene, CDR1 corresponds to SNHLY and CDR2 to FYNNEI. Trimmed from V: 5 bases; trimmed from J: 9 bases; junction bases lacking a gene match: 7. Here is what the overall study found, with its caveats: Some IMGT-functional V segments, including TRBV6-2 and TRBV6-3, could not be told apart with the 87-base-pair reads, so those segments were excluded. HLA typing was unavailable for some donors at each locus, so association tests used only the typed subset. A few of the identified cytomegalovirus-associated TCR beta chains were confirmed in vitro to be specific for cytomegalovirus antigens. Assigning TCR associations to individual alleles was difficult when HLA alleles, especially DR and DQ, strongly co-occurred. A further reported finding was that TCR beta sequences accurately predicted the HLA-A and HLA-B alleles for most subjects in the first cohort. V-gene and J-gene trimming of TCR beta chains was associated with a missense DCLRE1C variant in a later genetic analysis, and the association was replicated in an independent cohort. A later genetic analysis reported fewer N-insertions in productive TCRs among donors in an Asian-associated ancestry cluster than the roughly 640-donor mean. Roughly uniform sequencing depth across donors was assumed in presence/absence analyses, although this assumption may not hold. According to a later analysis, TCR association rates differed among HLA loci, with DRB1 alleles showing the most associated TCRs and HLA-C alleles showing the fewest. Across donors, most TCR sequences were observed very rarely, whereas some public TCRs were present in many individuals. Because counts were too low, fewer than 20 rarely observed V segments, including chromosome 9 orphons, were excluded from the earlier analysis of 587 of the donors. In an earlier analysis of some 640 of the donors, most TCR beta V segments were observed in productive rearrangements about 87% or about 30% of the time, broadly matching IMGT annotations. The study listed 150 to 200 TCR beta chains as associated with cytomegalovirus. The authors suggested that the approach could potentially be extended to other disease states and immunological phenotypes. A group of highly shared sequence variants was considered likely to be a technical artifact of the sequencing pipeline. Cytomegalovirus status was reported to be diagnosed by the classifier with high specificity and sensitivity in both the original and validation cohorts. In a later analysis, HLA-associated TCR beta chains were found to be more clonally expanded and to have lower generation probabilities than equally common non-associated chains. CMV serostatus was the only immune exposure information available for the cohort. A later analysis found that most CMV-associated TCR beta chains appeared HLA-restricted, with HLA associations seemingly driven largely by CMV exposure. Correlated functional status among segregating V segments might be attributable to linkage disequilibrium, but an unknown experimental factor could not be ruled out. In this cohort, only TCR beta chains were sequenced, and detectable features were limited by the absence of alpha or paired-chain data. Several of the top co-occurrence clusters appeared to be linked to parvovirus B19, influenza, CMV and Epstein-Barr virus, according to a later analysis. In a later analysis, some 17,000 TCR beta sequences were associated with specific HLA alleles at a false discovery rate of 0.05.

The rearrangement joined TRBV2 to TRBJ1-1; TRBD1 aligns with 9 central bases. Sequenced input: PBMCs. The receptor comes from a woman aged 50 to 65 in good health and CMV-seronegative. The bases read TGTGCCAGCAGTTTGGGACAGGGTATCCAAGCTTTCTTT. Translated, it gives CASSLGQGIQAFF.